The T cell receptor beta chain under discussion was sequenced for a study of blood T cell repertoires in COVID-19. This CDR3 comprises 14 residues. The V segment lost 5 bases and the J segment 2 bases; nucleotides outside the gene matches: 5. Per germline, CDR1 MNHEY and CDR2 SMNVEV (reference sequence). Profiled with immunoSEQ multiplex PCR; TCRdb holds only in-frame clones, not every one. Of around 140,000 clones detected, around 88% appear once; the ten largest clones hold 9% to 12%. The receptor's source is a man aged 50-59 years with acute or convalescent COVID-19. The sequenced material came from peripheral blood. The chain recombines TRBV27 with TRBJ1-2; 7 positions match TRBD1. The CDR3 DNA sequence: TGTGCCAGCAGTCGCCGACAGGGAAACTATGGCTACACCTTC. Translated, it gives CASSRRQGNYGYTF.